The 4 T cell receptor beta chains below were found in one sample sequenced in a study of cytomegalovirus exposure and HLA in healthy donors. Both 60 Vbeta primers and 13 Jbeta primers went into the PCR. Some clones are missing from TCRdb's copy, which holds only in-frame ones; the method was immunoSEQ multiplex PCR. The sample has more than 200,000 clones, less than 85% seen once. The sample taken for sequencing was PBMCs. The source is a girl aged 2 to 10 in good health and CMV-seronegative.

The genes are TRBV28 and TRBJ2-7; 10 positions match TRBD2. Trimming took 5 bases from V and 8 from J; bases not matched to a gene: 12. The CDR3 covers 15 residues. CDR1 is MDHEN and CDR2 is SYDVKM in the germline V gene. The CDR3 nucleotides are TGTGCCAGCAGTATCTCATTGACTAGCGGGCTTCAGCAGTACTTC. This translates into CASSISLTSGLQQYF.

The CDR3 loop reads CASSPGDGTGGYEQYF. The DNA for the CDR3 is TGTGCCAGCAGCCCGGGGGATGGGACAGGGGGCTACGAGCAGTACTTC. The V gene is TRBV7-9, the J gene TRBJ2-7; TRBD1 agrees at 11 bases. CDR1 SEHNR and CDR2 FQNEAQ come from the germline V gene (reference sequence). With 5 bases clipped from V and 3 bases from J, the junction kept 9 bases outside the gene matches. The CDR3 runs to 16 residues.

The CDR3 reads CASSLTSGSLNEQFF. CDR3 bases: TGTGCCAGCAGCCTCACTAGCGGGAGCCTCAATGAGCAGTTCTTC. This chain uses TRBV7-9 with TRBJ2-1, with TRBD2 identical over 11 bases. The germline gives CDR1 SEHNR, CDR2 FQNEAQ (reference sequence). The length of the CDR3 is 15 residues. J was trimmed by 6 bases and V by 5 bases; bases with no gene match: 6.

The chain links TRBV7-9 to TRBJ2-2; 7 positions agree with TRBD1. V shed 7 bases and J 6 bases; nucleotides not matched to a gene: 8. This CDR3 has 14 amino acids. Germline CDR1 and CDR2: SEHNR and FQNEAQ (reference sequence). The CDR3 sequence is CASIISRGPGELFF. CDR3 in DNA: TGTGCCAGCATAATCTCTAGGGGGCCCGGGGAGCTGTTTTTT.